This T cell receptor (beta chain) was documented in a study of cytotoxic CD8 clonotypes in ibrutinib-treated CLL (dated by TCRdb to the early 2020s). About the study as a whole: The cohort included about 15 treatment-naive and roughly 10 relapsed/refractory patients; 17 to 18 were IGHV unmutated. Patients were still on ibrutinib when every remission and progressive disease sample was collected. Cryopreserved peripheral blood mononuclear cells were obtained before treatment, at response, and at either sustained remission or disease progression. An average of around 250,000 productive templates and 94,082 productive rearrangements was obtained per sample. Responses were partial in around 24 patients and complete in 2; after median about 5.5 years follow-up, roughly 14 stayed in remission and about twelve progressed. Of the 90 or so participants in the trial, about two dozen had longitudinal samples available. Samples at response were collected after a median of about twelve months of treatment, with a range of about 6 to 36 months. Overall results and qualifications from the work: At ibrutinib response clonality went up, during sustained remission it held steady, and at progression it dropped back toward baseline. Public clonotypes were rare and either shrank or stayed stable during treatment, and the rise in clonality at ibrutinib response reflected expansion of private clonotypes. Baseline clonality exceeded that of age-matched healthy donors and correlated strongly with circulating CD8+ T-cell counts. Sustained-remission and progressing patients did not have matched sampling times, and lymph node repertoires were not examined.

The goal of deep resolution MiSeq sequencing was a depth between 1 in 1 million and 1 in 200,000 T cells, and coverage averaged 10x per clonotype. TCR beta libraries were generated with the immunoSEQ hsTCRB Kit. Per the authors' processing: Data were analyzed with ImmunoSEQ Data Assistant and ImmunoSEQ Analyzer, with V, D and J genes assigned per IMGT definitions. Clonality, with values ranging from 0 to 1, was calculated as one minus the normalized Shannon entropy of productive rearrangement frequencies. Public clonotype analysis was restricted to overrepresented clonotypes comprising at least 0.05% of each patient's repertoire. Repertoires from 10 to 15 age-matched healthy donors in immuneACCESS were used as clonality controls. TCRdb's version of the immuneACCESS table is confined to in-frame rearrangements and falls short of the full clone set. An unresolved V gene accounts for under half of the shortfall where checked; the remainder is of unknown origin. V and J calls and clone size are copied from that table; D and trimming were computed from the DNA. The sample data list 150,000 to 200,000 clones, and about 88% of these were observed just once. Jointly, the top ten make up over 2.5% of the sample.

Its CDR3 holds 14 amino acids, cysteine through phenylalanine. The sequence is cut down to CDR3 DNA, 42 bases in frame from base 1. Looking up the germline V gene yields CDR1 SNHLY and CDR2 FYNNEI. Trimming takes 2 bases from V and 7 bases from J, and the germline ends sit 14 bases apart. Of note for this clone: Its antigen is unknown. It has no much larger one-base neighbor in the sample; base qualities were not kept.

This sample's time point label indicates: progressive disease on ibrutinib. For TCR beta library preparation, roughly 2 micrograms of genomic DNA was extracted from cryopreserved PBMCs. Longitudinal blood samples from CLL patients on ibrutinib monotherapy underwent high-throughput TCR beta sequencing. The patients took part in an open-label, single-center phase 2 trial of ibrutinib monotherapy. This specimen was PBMCs, taken at disease progression, from a patient treated with ibrutinib. The receptor's source is a human donor with chronic lymphocytic leukemia. The chain couples TRBV2 to TRBJ1-1; the best D guess is TRBD1, with 6 bases matching. The DNA sequence is TGTGCCAGCAGTGAATACAGGGCAACCTTTGAAGCTTTCTTT. The resulting protein is CASSEYRATFEAFF.